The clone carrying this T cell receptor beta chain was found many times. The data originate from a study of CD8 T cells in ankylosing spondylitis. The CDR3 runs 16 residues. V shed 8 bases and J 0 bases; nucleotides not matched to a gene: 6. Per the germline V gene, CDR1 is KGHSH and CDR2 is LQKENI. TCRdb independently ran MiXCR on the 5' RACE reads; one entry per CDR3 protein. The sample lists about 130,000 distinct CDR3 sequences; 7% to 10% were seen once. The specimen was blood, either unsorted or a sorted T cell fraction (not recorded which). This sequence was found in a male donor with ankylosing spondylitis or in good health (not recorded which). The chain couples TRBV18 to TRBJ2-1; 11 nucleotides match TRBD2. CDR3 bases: TGTGCCAGCCGACCGGGACTAGCGGACTCCTACAATGAGCAGTTCTTC. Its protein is CASRPGLADSYNEQFF. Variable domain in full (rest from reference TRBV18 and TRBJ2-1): NAGVMQNPRHLVRRRGQEARLRCSPMKGHSHVYWYRQLPEEGLKFMVYLQKENIIDESGMPKERFSAEFPKEGPSILRIQQVVRGDSAAYFCASRPGLADSYNEQFFGPGTRLTVL.